A selection of T cell receptor beta chains follows, all from one sample in a study of T-cell reconstitution after alpha-beta-depleted transplantation in children. TCRdb fed the PCR reads into MiXCR, producing one record per CDR3 protein. Among about 580,000 distinct CDR3 sequences, 20% to 25% were seen once, and the ten largest hold 11% to 15%. The starting material was PBMCs, mostly from graft donor cells, obtained 360 days after TCRalphabeta/CD19-depleted stem cell transplant. These receptors were taken from a boy younger than two who had a stem cell transplant for acute myeloid leukemia, so the T cells may come from the graft donor. Each CDR3 is given with its conserved first and last residue. D genes are given only for firm matches. Clone size is stated in some rows and not others, as once, few, many or a class when expanded.

TRBV25-1,many,TRBJ2-3,-,15,TGTGCCAGCAGTGATCCCAAGGGGGACACAGATACGCAGTATTTT,CASSDPKGDTDTQYF
TRBV30,-,TRBJ1-1,-,15,TGTGCCTGGAGTGTCGGGCCATTCGGGAACACTGAAGCTTTCTTT,CAWSVGPFGNTEAFF
TRBV18,-,TRBJ1-3,-,15,TGTGCCAGCTCACCGACCGACCCGTCTGGAAACACCATATATTTT,CASSPTDPSGNTIYF
TRBV5-6,few,TRBJ1-2,-,13,TGTGCCAGCAAACCCTACAAAGACTATGGCTACACCTTC,CASKPYKDYGYTF
TRBV20-1,many,TRBJ2-5,TRBD2,15,TGCAGTGCTAGAGTTAGCGGGGGGGCCAAAGAGACCCAGTACTTC,CSARVSGGAKETQYF
TRBV9,-,TRBJ1-1,-,13,TGTGCCAGCAGCGTAGGGGGCGCGACTGAAGCTTTCTTT,CASSVGGATEAFF
TRBV20-1,-,TRBJ1-6,TRBD1,15,TGCAGTGCTAGAGGACAGGGGGGATTAGATTCACCCCTCCACTTT,CSARGQGGLDSPLHF
TRBV3-1,-,TRBJ2-5,-,14,TGTGCCAGCAGCCAAGAGGCCAGACAAGAGACCCAGTACTTC,CASSQEARQETQYF
TRBV4-3,few,TRBJ2-1,TRBD2,17,TGCGCCAGCAGCCAAAGACTAGCGGGGGCAAGTAGCGATGAGCAGTTCTTC,CASSQRLAGASSDEQFF
TRBV6-1,few,TRBJ2-1,-,16,TGTGCCTCCGCCCCGGACCGTCGAATTGCGTACAATGAGCAGTTCTTC,CASAPDRRIAYNEQFF
TRBV5-4,many,TRBJ2-3,TRBD2,16,TGTGCCAGCAGCTGGCGGACTAGCGGGGCCACAGATACGCAGTATTTT,CASSWRTSGATDTQYF
TRBV7-2,few,TRBJ2-2,TRBD1,15,TGTGCCAGCAGCTTAGTTTTAGGGGGCCTCGGGGAGCTGTTTTTT,CASSLVLGGLGELFF
TRBV12-3/TRBV12-4,many,TRBJ2-1,-,14,TGTGCCAGCATGGGAGGAGTAGATGGCTATGAGCAGTTCTTC,CASMGGVDGYEQFF
TRBV4-3,-,TRBJ2-5,TRBD1,18,TGCGCCAGCAGCCAATTCGGCCAAAGACAGGGGGCCGTGGAGACCCAGTACTTC,CASSQFGQRQGAVETQYF
TRBV7-9,many,TRBJ1-1,-,14,TGTGCCAGCAGCTTAACAGGGAGCAACACTGAAGCTTTCTTT,CASSLTGSNTEAFF
TRBV20-1,many,TRBJ2-2,-,13,TGCAGCTTTTTAACGGCGAACACCGGGGAGCTGTTTTTT,CSFLTANTGELFF
TRBV24-1,-,TRBJ2-5,TRBD1,15,TGTGCCACCAGTGTGGGACAGGGGCAAAAAGAGACCCAGTACTTC,CATSVGQGQKETQYF